The entry below gives a single T cell receptor (beta chain) sequence along with its context. The target antigen is unknown. RNA extraction and reverse transcription yielded cDNA as sequencing template. Some clones are missing from TCRdb's copy, which holds only in-frame ones; the method was immunoSEQ multiplex PCR. The sample includes 160,000 or so clones, approximately 70% seen only once; the top ten take 10% to 12%. This entry belongs to a study of CD8+ T cells in alopecia areata. Study in general: Treated patients received oral tofacitinib, 5 to 10 mg twice daily. The protocol delivered tofacitinib for 6 to 18 months, then withdrew it for 6 months. Study-level results: TCR sharing was clearer in mice than between patients, perhaps partly owing to patient HLA diversity. Greater clonality was observed in lesional scalp samples, especially alopecia totalis/universalis, versus normal scalp.

Sample: CD8+ T cells sorted from blood, taken at week 0. The receptor's source is a human donor with alopecia areata.

In DNA, the CDR3 is TGTGCCAGCAGCCTCCGATCCTACGAGCAGTACTTC. This codes for CASSLRSYEQYF. The gene calls are TRBV25-1 and TRBJ2-7; no clear D gene. Germline assignment: CDR1 MGHDK and CDR2 SYGVNS. The CDR3 has 12 residues. V lost 6 bases and J 1 base, leaving 7 bases between the germline ends.